Listed below are T cell receptor beta chains from one sample, sequenced in a study of blood T cell repertoires in COVID-19. TCRdb keeps only in-frame clones here, not all; method: immunoSEQ multiplex PCR. The sample shows about 83,000 clones, roughly four fifths of them seen only once. The sequenced sample was peripheral blood. The receptor source for this set is a woman older than 75 with active or convalescent COVID-19. CDR3s include the opening cysteine and the closing phenylalanine or tryptophan. D genes are given only for firm matches. Rows may omit the clone size; those that give it use once, few, many or a size class.

abundance	v_gene	d_gene	j_gene	CDR3nt	CDR3aa
-	TRBV11-2	-	TRBJ2-2	TGTGCCAGCAGTCTGGGACTTACGAACACCGGGGAGCTGTTTTTT	CASSLGLTNTGELFF
-	TRBV11-3	-	TRBJ2-1	TGTGCCAGCAGCTTAGATATGAATGAGCAGTTCTTC	CASSLDMNEQFF
-	TRBV5-1	-	TRBJ1-6	TGCGCCAGCAGCTTGGAGGACAGCCAAAATTCACCCCTCCACTTT	CASSLEDSQNSPLHF
-	TRBV6-2/TRBV6-3	-	TRBJ2-5	TGTGCCAGCAGTTACGGACTCGCGGGAGAGACCCAGTACTTC	CASSYGLAGETQYF
-	TRBV7-2	TRBD2	TRBJ2-7	TGTGCCAGCAGCCCCGGACTAGCGGGGGGCCTTTACTCCTACGAGCAGTACTTC	CASSPGLAGGLYSYEQYF
-	TRBV6-2/TRBV6-3	TRBD1	TRBJ2-7	TGTGCCAGCAGTCGGGACAGGGGGAGAGAGCAGTACTTC	CASSRDRGREQYF
-	TRBV3-1/TRBV3-2	TRBD1	TRBJ1-1	TGTGCCAGCAGCCGCCAAGCCGGGACAGTCGAAGCTTTCTTT	CASSRQAGTVEAFF
-	TRBV7-2	TRBD1	TRBJ1-3	TGTGCCAGCAGCTTTAGACAGGGGGTCTCCTCCTCTGGAAACACCATATATTTT	CASSFRQGVSSSGNTIYF
-	TRBV5-1	TRBD1	TRBJ1-4	TGCGCCAGCAGACTTGGCCCTCCGGGACAGTCGAATGAAAAACTGTTTTTT	CASRLGPPGQSNEKLFF
-	TRBV6-5	-	TRBJ1-4	TGTGCCAGCAGGGACCGGGCGTCGGGATATGAAAAACTGTTTTTT	CASRDRASGYEKLFF
-	TRBV28	TRBD1	TRBJ2-7	TGTGCCAGCAGTTCCCTGGGACAGGTGCTCTACGAGCAGTACTTC	CASSSLGQVLYEQYF
-	TRBV9	-	TRBJ2-7	TGTGCCAGCACCCCCACCGACTACTTCTACGAGCAGTACTTC	CASTPTDYFYEQYF
once	TRBV3-1/TRBV3-2	TRBD2	TRBJ2-5	TGTGCCAGCAGCCGATCGACTAGCGGGGGGGTCGGGGAGACCCAGTACTTC	CASSRSTSGGVGETQYF
-	TRBV7-2	-	TRBJ1-1	TGTGCCAGCAGCTTAGCGAGGGCCCAGGCTTTCTTT	CASSLARAQAFF
-	TRBV5-4	TRBD2	TRBJ2-1	TGTGCCAGCAGATCCGGGACTAGCCTCAATGAGCAGTTCTTC	CASRSGTSLNEQFF
-	TRBV6-5	TRBD1	TRBJ1-4	TGTGCCAGCAGTTATCAGCCGGGACAGGGGAATGAAAAACTGTTTTTT	CASSYQPGQGNEKLFF
-	TRBV18	TRBD1	TRBJ2-7	TGTGCCAGCTCACCACGGGGAGGACAGGGGAACGAGCAGTACTTC	CASSPRGGQGNEQYF
-	TRBV4-1	-	TRBJ2-5	TGCGCCAGCAGCCAGGAGGGACTTCAAGAGACCCAGTACTTC	CASSQEGLQETQYF
once	TRBV7-9	-	TRBJ2-3	TGTGCCAGCAGCCGTTCCAGGGAAGCAGATACGCAGTATTTT	CASSRSREADTQYF
-	TRBV7-2	-	TRBJ2-3	TGTGCCAGCAGCTTCCTAACAGATACGCAGTATTTT	CASSFLTDTQYF
once	TRBV7-6	-	TRBJ2-5	TGTGCCAGCAGCTTAGTCGGGCAGGGATATGTCTTAGAGACCCAGTACTTC	CASSLVGQGYVLETQYF
once	TRBV30	-	TRBJ1-2	TGTGCCTGGAGTGAATTTCGTAACTATGGCTACACCTTC	CAWSEFRNYGYTF
-	TRBV11-2	-	TRBJ2-7	TGTGCCAGCTCGCGGGGCCCCGGGGTCGAGCAGTACTTC	CASSRGPGVEQYF
-	TRBV11-3	-	TRBJ2-6	TGTGCCAGCGGCCCTTCTGGGGCCAACGTCCTGACTTTC	CASGPSGANVLTF
-	TRBV2	TRBD1	TRBJ1-1	TGTGCCAGCAGTTTGGGACAGTTCTCCACTGAAGCTTTCTTT	CASSLGQFSTEAFF
-	TRBV24-1	-	TRBJ2-1	TGTGCCACTCACGACGGGTACAATGAGCAGTTCTTC	CATHDGYNEQFF
-	TRBV6-1	-	TRBJ1-2	TGTGCCAGCAGTGAAGCGCGGGCTTACTATGGCTACACCTTC	CASSEARAYYGYTF
few	TRBV7-9	-	TRBJ1-4	TGTGCCAGCAGCCCCACGGCAGGGGAAAAACTGTTTTTT	CASSPTAGEKLFF
-	TRBV29-1	-	TRBJ1-1	TGCAGCGCCGAAAAACCGCACTCTTCCCAGGGGTTGGGCACTGAAGCTTTCTTT	CSAEKPHSSQGLGTEAFF
-	TRBV10-3	-	TRBJ1-2	TGTGCCACCGGGGAGGGGGGCGGTGGCTACACCTTC	CATGEGGGGYTF
-	TRBV30	-	TRBJ1-2	TGTGCCTGGAGCGAAGACACCGGGACAAAGTCGGGCTACACCTTC	CAWSEDTGTKSGYTF
many	TRBV30	TRBD1	TRBJ1-6	TGTGCCTGGAGCCGACAGAGGACAGGCCATTCACCCCTCCACTTT	CAWSRQRTGHSPLHF
-	TRBV30	TRBD1	TRBJ2-2	TGTGCCTGGTCCGGGACAGGGTTGGCCGGGGAGCTGTTTTTT	CAWSGTGLAGELFF
-	TRBV18	TRBD1	TRBJ1-4	TGTGCCAGCTCACCAGGGGACAGGAGAAATGAAAAACTGTTTTTT	CASSPGDRRNEKLFF
few	TRBV19	TRBD1	TRBJ2-2	TGTGCCAGTAAAAGACAGGGCAGCACCGGGGAGCTGTTTTTT	CASKRQGSTGELFF
few	TRBV6-2/TRBV6-3	-	TRBJ1-2	TGTGCCAGCAGTTACTCATTAGATGGCTACACCTTC	CASSYSLDGYTF
once	TRBV29-1	TRBD1	TRBJ2-5	TGCAGCGTTGTGGCCAGGGGGAAAGAGACCCAGTACTTC	CSVVARGKETQYF
-	TRBV10-3	TRBD1	TRBJ1-2	TGTGCCATCAGTGAGTCAGGGGGCGTCAACTATGGCTACACCTTC	CAISESGGVNYGYTF
-	TRBV28	-	TRBJ1-2	TGTGCCAGCGCTGTGGGGAGCTATGGCTACACCTTC	CASAVGSYGYTF
-	TRBV19	TRBD1	TRBJ2-7	TGTGCCAGTAGTATTCTAGCAGGGGGAGCCTACGAGCAGTACTTC	CASSILAGGAYEQYF